This T cell receptor beta chain originates from a study of blood T cell repertoires in COVID-19. Study details: Sites across the United States, Italy and Spain contributed samples from acute and convalescent COVID-19. T cells, B-cell-depleted T cells, or PBMCs provided the cDNA or gDNA that served as material.

In the original processing: Using reference gene primer amplification, nucleated cell counts were estimated. The method was immunoSEQ multiplex PCR; TCRdb's version includes in-frame clones alone and lacks a portion of them. The V and J calls and the clone size are those of that table, but D and trimming were determined from the DNA. The repertoire includes some 220,000 clones, around four fifths of them detected once, and around 6.4% sits in the top ten. Germline CDR1 is SGHVS and CDR2 is FQNEAQ. Trimming pared 9 bases from V and 3 bases from J, leaving 20 bases between. The CDR3 is 16 residues long.

The V gene is TRBV7-8, the J gene TRBJ2-2, with a weak D call TRBD1 (6 bases). Sequencing was performed on peripheral blood. The clonotype originates from a woman in her fifties or sixties with active or convalescent COVID-19. For the CDR3, the DNA is TGTGCCAGTAACCCAACAGGGTGGGTTGACACCGGGGAGCTGTTTTTT. Protein sequence: CASNPTGWVDTGELFF.